This record covers a single T cell receptor (beta chain). The antigen remains unidentified. A junction boundary mismatches the germline segment, possibly from a read error. Germline V gene data show CDR1 as SGHTA and CDR2 as FQGNSA. This CDR3 spans 19 amino acids. The data originate from a study of post-analysis software for immune sequencing data. Study-wide results and caveats: Compared with controls, patients had more of about five TRBV segments, including TRBV5-6, TRBV5-1 and TRBV20-1.

Researchers reported that TCR beta cDNA libraries carried unique molecular identifiers. T cells numbering 1 to 10 million yielded cDNA molecules that totaled approximately 500,000. TCRdb reprocessed the PCR reads with MiXCR, giving one entry per CDR3 protein. The top ten hold around 0.55% of the sample, which has hundreds of thousands of distinct CDR3 sequences, 25% to 30% seen once. The material sequenced was blood. The receptor was isolated from a girl aged 10-17 years with multiple sclerosis. The chain couples TRBV7-2 to TRBJ2-6; TRBD1 agrees at 7 bases. CDR3 amino acids: CASGLAIRTGHSGANVLTF. In DNA, the CDR3 is TGTGCCAGCGGCTTAGCGATCAGGACAGGACACTCTGGGGCCAACGTCCTGACTTTC.